These T cell receptor beta chains were read from a single sample in a study of T cells in Graves' hyperthyroidism and ophthalmopathy. TCRdb passed the multiplex PCR reads through MiXCR, listing each CDR3 protein once. The sample contains around 300,000 distinct CDR3 sequences, around 13% of which appear only once. What was sequenced was blood. Receptors originate from a woman in her thirties or forties with Graves' ophthalmopathy. The CDR3 runs from the conserved cysteine through the conserved F or W. D genes are given only for firm matches. Rows may omit the clone size; those that give it use once, few, many or a size class.

TRBV11-3	few	TRBJ2-1	14	.	TGTGCCAGCAAAAGAGGGGGGGGGCTAAATGAGCAGTTCTTC	CASKRGGGLNEQFF
TRBV11-2	.	TRBJ1-6	19	.	TGTGCCAGCAGCTCCCGTCCTCGTGGATGGCCCCCGGGTGTTTCACCCCTCCACTTT	CASSSRPRGWPPGVSPLHF
TRBV29-1	many	TRBJ2-3	14	TRBD2	TGCAGCGTTTTCTTCGGGAGGGACACAGATACGCAGTATTTT	CSVFFGRDTDTQYF
TRBV19	many	TRBJ1-5	12	.	TGTGCCAGTAGTATAGCTCGTCAGCCCCAGCATTTT	CASSIARQPQHF
TRBV28	many	TRBJ2-5	16	TRBD2	TGTGCCAGCACCCAAACTAGCGGGAGTTTGAAGGAGACCCAGTACTTC	CASTQTSGSLKETQYF
TRBV11-2	many	TRBJ2-1	17	TRBD2	TGTGCCAGCAGCTTCGGAATAGCGGGGGGGCAATACAATGAGCAGTTCTTC	CASSFGIAGGQYNEQFF
TRBV20-1	many	TRBJ1-2	14	.	TGCAGTGCTAGAAACCGGGGACCTAACTATGGCTACACCTTC	CSARNRGPNYGYTF
TRBV7-2	many	TRBJ2-1	15	.	TGTGCCAGCAGCGCCGGGCCACGCACCTACAATGAGCAGTTCTTC	CASSAGPRTYNEQFF
TRBV4-2	.	TRBJ2-7	15	.	TGTGCCAGCAGCCAAGATCTGTGGTCACGTAACGAGCAGTACTTC	CASSQDLWSRNEQYF
TRBV19	many	TRBJ1-3	15	TRBD1	TGTGCCAGCAAGTATTCTAGGGGGCTTGGAAACACCATATATTTT	CASKYSRGLGNTIYF
TRBV7-9	many	TRBJ2-5	15	.	TGTGCCAGCAGCCATGGAGACAGTTACCAAGAGACCCAGTACTTC	CASSHGDSYQETQYF
TRBV6-1	many	TRBJ1-5	14	.	TGTGCCAGCACTCGACTGAATAGCAATCAGCCCCAGCATTTT	CASTRLNSNQPQHF
TRBV12-3/TRBV12-4	many	TRBJ2-3	17	.	TGTGCCAGCAGTTTATCGAGGGGATCACTAGGCACAGATACGCAGTATTTT	CASSLSRGSLGTDTQYF
TRBV18	few	TRBJ2-7	15	TRBD2	TGTGCCAGCTCTGACCGCCCCGGGAGGGCCTCCGAGCAGTACTTC	CASSDRPGRASEQYF
TRBV29-1	many	TRBJ2-5	13	.	TGCAGCGTTTGGAGGAGGGGACAAGAGACCCAGTACTTC	CSVWRRGQETQYF
TRBV7-8	many	TRBJ2-3	13	.	TGTGCCAGCAGCTTCCCCGGTGGCGGTACGCAGTATTTT	CASSFPGGGTQYF
TRBV20-1	.	TRBJ2-2	16	TRBD2	TGCAGTGCTAGAGATCGGCTAGCGGGGCACACCGGGGAGCTGTTTTTT	CSARDRLAGHTGELFF
TRBV4-1	.	TRBJ2-7	15	.	TGCGCCAGCAGCCAAGATAGGAACAGCCTCTACGAGCAGTACTTC	CASSQDRNSLYEQYF
TRBV29-1	few	TRBJ2-7	13	.	TGCAGCGTTGGAGGGGGGTTCCACTACGAGCAGTACTTC	CSVGGGFHYEQYF
TRBV11-2	.	TRBJ2-7	13	.	TGTGCCAGCAGCTATGACCCAGGGGTCGAGCAGTACTTC	CASSYDPGVEQYF
TRBV19	.	TRBJ2-5	13	.	TGTGCCAGTAGTACGGGGTGGGTAGAGACCCAGTACTTC	CASSTGWVETQYF
TRBV2	many	TRBJ2-3	12	.	TGTGCCAGCAGTGTACAATCAGATACGCAGTATTTT	CASSVQSDTQYF
TRBV5-5	few	TRBJ1-6	14	TRBD1	TGTGCCAGCAGCTTCGGGACAGACAATTCACCCCTCCACTTT	CASSFGTDNSPLHF
TRBV20-1	.	TRBJ1-2	13	TRBD1	TGCAGTGCTAGTCACACAGGGGTTGTTGGCTACACCTTC	CSASHTGVVGYTF
TRBV19	many	TRBJ1-1	15	.	TGTGCCAGTAGCCCGAGGGGGGGCCTGAACACTGAAGCTTTCTTT	CASSPRGGLNTEAFF
TRBV5-5	few	TRBJ2-1	15	.	TGTGCCAGCAGTTCAGGAGTGTCGCCTTACAATGAGCAGTTCTTC	CASSSGVSPYNEQFF
TRBV7-8	many	TRBJ1-2	14	TRBD1	TGTGCCAGCAGCACGGACAGGGAGGTCCCTGGCTACACCTTC	CASSTDREVPGYTF
TRBV7-8	few	TRBJ2-1	15	TRBD2	TGTGCCAGCAGCTTAGGCGGGAGTACCTACAATGAGCAGTTCTTC	CASSLGGSTYNEQFF
TRBV27	few	TRBJ2-7	13	.	TGTGCCAGCAGTTTCGGACAACCCTACGAGCAGTACTTC	CASSFGQPYEQYF
TRBV7-9	few	TRBJ2-1	16	.	TGTGCCAGCAGCTTAGCGAATTCTCCTCCCTCGGCTGAGCAGTTCTTC	CASSLANSPPSAEQFF
TRBV2	many	TRBJ1-1	13	.	TGTGCCAGCGGCGAACAGGGTGAAACTGAAGCTTTCTTT	CASGEQGETEAFF
TRBV7-2	many	TRBJ1-2	11	.	TGTGCCAGCACCCGAGGGGGTGGCTACACCTTC	CASTRGGGYTF
TRBV20-1	many	TRBJ2-7	14	TRBD2	TGCAGTGCTAGGGGACTAGCGGGAGACTACGAGCAGTACTTC	CSARGLAGDYEQYF
TRBV19	many	TRBJ2-2	16	TRBD2	TGTGCCAGTAGCCCGGGACTAGCGGCCTTTGGCGGGGAGCTGTTTTTT	CASSPGLAAFGGELFF
TRBV4-1	few	TRBJ2-7	16	TRBD2	TGCGCCAGCAGCCAAGATTGGGGTAGCGGGAGATTCGAGCAGTACTTC	CASSQDWGSGRFEQYF
TRBV14	many	TRBJ2-3	15	TRBD2	TGTGCCAGCAGCCAAACGGGGGGTTACACAGATACGCAGTATTTT	CASSQTGGYTDTQYF